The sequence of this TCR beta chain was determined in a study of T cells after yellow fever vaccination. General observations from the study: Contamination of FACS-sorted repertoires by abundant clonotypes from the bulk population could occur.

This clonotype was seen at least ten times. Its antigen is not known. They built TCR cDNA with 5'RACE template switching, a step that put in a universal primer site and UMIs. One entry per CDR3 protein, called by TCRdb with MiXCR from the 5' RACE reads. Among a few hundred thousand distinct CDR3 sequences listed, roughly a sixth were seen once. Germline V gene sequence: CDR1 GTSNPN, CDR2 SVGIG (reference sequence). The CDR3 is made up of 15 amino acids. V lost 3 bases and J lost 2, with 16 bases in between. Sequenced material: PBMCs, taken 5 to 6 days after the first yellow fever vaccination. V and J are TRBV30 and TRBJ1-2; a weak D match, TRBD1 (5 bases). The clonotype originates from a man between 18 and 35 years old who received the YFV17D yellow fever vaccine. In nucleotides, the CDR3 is TGTGCCTGGAGGGGCTGGGACGTCTCCAACTATGGCTACACCTTC. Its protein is CAWRGWDVSNYGYTF.